Sequencing of this T cell receptor (beta chain) was carried out in a study of beta chain features in type 1 diabetes. This clone was seen only a few times. Its antigen is as yet unknown. The same CDR3 is also encoded by other DNA sequences in this sample. On average, the one heparinised blood draw given by each donor was approximately 120 mL. Cells sorted by CD45RO/CCR7/CD25/CD127/CD95/CD27 comprised CD4+ naive, central memory, regulatory and stem cell-like memory cells. The authors reverse transcribed all of the isolated RNA, so sequencing captured expressed TCRB transcripts. Measured with immunoSEQ multiplex PCR; TCRdb has only the in-frame clones, and not every one. The table records around 130,000 clones, about 10% of them present only once. The germline gives CDR1 MDHEN, CDR2 SYDVKM. The CDR3 spans 12 residues. Deletions cut 5 bases from V and 4 bases from J, with 9 bases between. Study results and limitations: VDJ junctions from type 1 diabetes patients carried fewer insertions and larger deletions. The naive, central memory and Treg TCRB repertoires of patients appeared to be more similar to one another than those of healthy donors. Shortening of TCRB CDR3s, moderate but significant, appeared in all four CD4+ subsets of Type 1 diabetes patients.

The receptor's source is a man in his thirties or forties with type 1 diabetes. The gene calls are TRBV28 and TRBJ2-7; tentatively, D is TRBD1 (6 bases). The sequenced sample consisted of central memory CD4+ T cells from blood. The CDR3 loop reads CASSLQGYEQYF. The CDR3 DNA is TGTGCCAGCAGTCTCCAGGGGTACGAGCAGTACTTC. Filled out from reference TRBV28 and TRBJ2-7, the complete variable domain reads DVKVTQSSRYLVKRTGEKVFLECVQDMDHENMFWYRQDPGLGLRLIYFSYDVKMKEKGDIPEGYSVSREKKERFSLILESASTNQTSMYLCASSLQGYEQYFGPGTRLTVT.